The sequence of this T cell receptor beta chain was determined in a study of control samples from healthy donors and cancer patients. This clone was found a few times. TCRdb's copy holds only in-frame clones and misses some; the assay was immunoSEQ multiplex PCR. This sample yields around 120,000 clones, of which more than 75% are seen a single time; 2.3% belongs to the top ten. Germline V gene data show CDR1 as SEHNR and CDR2 as FQNEAQ (reference sequence). The CDR3 contains 13 residues. The V gene lost 0 bases and the J gene lost 7 bases, with 7 bases spanning the gap. The rearrangement uses TRBV7-9 and TRBJ2-4; no definite D call. Sequencing was performed on blood. The origin of this receptor is a woman in her seventies in good health. DNA of the CDR3: TGTGCCAGCAGCTTAGCGGCAGCGAACATTCAGTACTTC. Translated, it gives CASSLAAANIQYF.